The next 28 T cell receptor beta chains were all read from a single sample in a study of T cell repertoires in cytomegalovirus infection. The antigens for these receptors are not known. TCRdb reprocessed the reads via MiXCR and lists one record per CDR3 protein. The sample records 340,000 or so distinct CDR3 sequences, more than 20% being singletons. Specimen: cultured PBMCs, collected from culture after CMV antigen stimulation. These receptors all come from a human donor in good health (CMV status not recorded). Some clones in this sample may be carry-over from other donors' samples.

This clonotype showed up many times. The chain joins TRBV4-1 to TRBJ2-2; 11 bases are a match to TRBD2. The CDR3 spans 16 residues. Trimming took 5 bases from V and 0 from J; bases not matched to a gene: 2. Germline V gene sequence: CDR1 MGHRA, CDR2 YSYEKL. Written as DNA, the CDR3 is TGCGCCAGCAGCGGGACTAGCGGAACGAACACCGGGGAGCTGTTTTTT. It translates to CASSGTSGTNTGELFF.

This clonotype has more than one count but fewer than ten. The chain links TRBV23-1 to TRBJ2-7; D perhaps matches TRBD1 (6 bases). TRBV23-1 is noted as an ORF with a role that remains uncertain. This CDR3 has 13 amino acids. V lost 7 bases to trimming and J lost 1 base, with 11 bases between them. CDR3 loop: CASKDSRSYEQYV. CDR3 DNA: TGCGCCAGCAAGGACAGCCGTTCCTACGAGCAGTACGTC.

This chain connects TRBV5-1 to TRBJ1-3; no firm D call. CDR3 length: 16 residues. Germline-derived CDR1 and CDR2 are SGHRS and YFSETQ. The ends were cut back, 3 bases at V and 0 bases at J, with 13 bases in the middle. CDR3 sequence reads: CASSSMPTSSGNTIYF. Here the CDR3 DNA reads TGCGCCAGCAGCTCGATGCCTACCAGCTCTGGAAACACCATATATTTT.

There are a few counts of this clonotype. The CDR3 here is CASSYVRAGEQYF. CDR3 DNA sequence: TGTGCCAGCAGTTACGTGAGAGCGGGCGAGCAGTACTTC. The chain carries TRBV6-2 or TRBV6-3 and TRBJ2-7, with D tentatively TRBD2 (6 bases). V lost 2 bases and J lost 6, with 11 bases in between. Germline V CDR1 and CDR2: MNHEY, SVGEGT. The CDR3 consists of 13 residues.

The V gene is TRBV2, the J gene TRBJ2-3; D might be TRBD1 (6 bases). The CDR3 totals 14 residues. Per germline, CDR1 SNHLY and CDR2 FYNNEI. V was pared by 10 bases and J by 4 bases, with 18 bases between. The CDR3 sequence is CATLRGRQADTQYF. For the CDR3, the DNA is TGTGCCACTCTCAGGGGAAGGCAAGCAGATACGCAGTATTTT.

This clonotype was detected ten times or more. The V gene is TRBV6-6, the J gene TRBJ2-7; a possible D gene is TRBD1 (6 bases). Trimming took 4 bases from V and 5 from J, leaving 15 bases between them. Germline V lookup: CDR1 MNHNY, CDR2 SVGAGI (reference sequence). This CDR3 contains 14 residues. The CDR3 nucleotides are TGTGCCAGCAGTTTAGGGACAAATAGGGACGAGCAGTACTTC. Translation: CASSLGTNRDEQYF.

This clonotype was counted only a few times. This chain's CDR3 is CASSLGLALNEQFF. The CDR3 DNA reads as TGTGCCAGCAGTTTGGGACTAGCGCTCAATGAGCAGTTCTTC. The rearrangement joins TRBV12-3 or TRBV12-4 to TRBJ2-1; 10 positions agree with TRBD2. The CDR3 has 14 residues. The V gene end was trimmed by 3 bases and the J gene end by 6 bases; junction bases not matched to a gene: 2.

This clonotype was found a few times. The chain joins TRBV29-1 to TRBJ2-3; TRBD2 matches at 7 bases. Germline V gives CDR1 SQVTM, CDR2 ANQGSEA. The CDR3 loop spans 14 amino acids. V trimming: 8 bases; J trimming: 0 bases; junction bases outside the gene matches: 8. CDR3 sequence: CSQKLADSTDTQYF. The CDR3 nucleotides read TGCAGCCAAAAGCTAGCGGACAGCACAGATACGCAGTATTTT.

This clonotype has a count of ten or more. The CDR3 protein is CATSAGQGVETQYF. CDR3 nucleotides: TGTGCCACCAGTGCTGGTCAGGGTGTGGAGACCCAGTACTTC. This chain links TRBV24-1 with TRBJ2-5, with D perhaps TRBD1 (5 bases). Germline CDR1 and CDR2: KGHDR and SFDVKD. The CDR3 has 14 amino acids. The V gene lost 5 bases and the J gene lost 5 bases, with 14 bases spanning the gap.

The gene calls are TRBV19 and TRBJ1-1; 7 bases fit TRBD1. V shed 7 bases and J 1 base; nucleotides not matched to a gene: 12. Germline CDR1 is LNHDA and CDR2 is SQIVND (reference sequence). The CDR3 runs to 16 residues. DNA for the CDR3: TGTGCCAGTAAAGCAGGGGGAGTGCGGTCGAACACTGAAGCTTTCTTT. Residues: CASKAGGVRSNTEAFF.

The table lists this clonotype with a few counts. V usage is TRBV5-4 and J usage is TRBJ2-1, with no clear D. CDR1 and CDR2 (germline): SGHNT, YYREEE (reference sequence). With 1 base removed from V and 9 bases from J, the gap between germline ends came to 11 bases. The CDR3 length is 13 residues. The CDR3 DNA follows: TGTGCCAGCAGCTTGAGTAGGGCCTCTGAGCAGTTCTTC. As protein: CASSLSRASEQFF.

This clonotype was observed at least ten times. The chain has TRBV7-8 and TRBJ2-4; D may match TRBD1 or TRBD2 (6 bases each). The CDR3 totals 18 residues. Germline CDR1 and CDR2: SGHVS and FQNEAQ. The ends were cut back, 2 bases at V and 0 bases at J, with 17 bases in the middle. The CDR3 here is CASSLPFKGGLAKNIQYF. In nucleotides, the CDR3 is TGTGCCAGCAGCTTACCTTTCAAAGGGGGGCTAGCCAAAAACATTCAGTACTTC.

J is TRBJ2-1 and V is TRBV12-3 or TRBV12-4, with 7 bases aligning to TRBD2. The CDR3 has 13 residues. V dropped 3 bases and J dropped 7; count of bases not matched to a gene: 3. This chain's CDR3 is CASSFGGGNEQFF. CDR3 sequence (DNA): TGTGCCAGCAGTTTTGGGGGAGGGAATGAGCAGTTCTTC.

This clonotype has a handful of counts. The rearrangement joins TRBV6-2 or TRBV6-3 to TRBJ2-1, with D uncertain. The ends were cut back, 2 bases at V and 10 bases at J, with 21 bases in the middle. The V gene's germline CDR1 is MNHEY and CDR2 SVGEGT. The CDR3 contains 16 residues. CDR3: CASSYRRANRAAEQFF. The CDR3 DNA follows: TGTGCCAGCAGTTACCGACGCGCTAATCGGGCAGCCGAGCAGTTCTTC.

This clonotype showed up just a few times. The gene calls are TRBV25-1 and TRBJ2-2; TRBD2 matches 9 bases. The CDR3 contains 15 residues. Germline lookup yields CDR1 MGHDK and CDR2 SYGVNS. J lost 7 bases, V lost 1 base, and 4 bases had no gene match. CDR3 region: CASSESDSGSGELFF. The CDR3 DNA follows: TGTGCCAGCAGTGAATCGGATAGCGGGAGCGGGGAGCTGTTTTTT.

The CDR3 nucleotides are TGTGCCAGCAGCTTACAGGCCAGCTCCTACGAGCAGTACTTC. It yields the protein CASSLQASSYEQYF. V and J are TRBV13 and TRBJ2-7; D is unresolved. With 2 bases removed from V and 0 bases from J, the gap between germline ends came to 8 bases. The germline gives CDR1 PRHDT, CDR2 FYEKMQ (reference sequence). There are 14 residues in the CDR3. The whole variable domain, filled in from reference TRBV13 and TRBJ2-7, reads AAGVIQSPRHLIKEKRETATLKCYPIPRHDTVYWYQQGPGQDPQFLISFYEKMQSDKGSIPDRFSAQQFSDYHSELNMSSLELGDSALYFCASSLQASSYEQYFGPGTRLTVT.

This chain links TRBV10-2 with TRBJ1-6; D is unresolved. The CDR3 is 16 amino acids. Between the trimmed V and J ends, which lost 0 bases and 9 bases, there was a span of 15 bases. CDR1 is WSHSY, CDR2 SAAADI, per germline. In DNA form, the CDR3 reads TGCGCCAGCAGTGAGTCGTCCGTGAGCGGCGTTTCACCCCTCCACTTT. It is translated as CASSESSVSGVSPLHF.

This clonotype appeared many times. CDR3 sequence: CASTAGRAYPGELFF. CDR3 DNA sequence: TGTGCCAGCACCGCGGGGCGGGCCTACCCCGGGGAGCTGTTTTTT. The chain is built from TRBV7-2 and TRBJ2-2; D possibly corresponds to TRBD2 (6 bases). Germline lookup yields CDR1 SGHTA and CDR2 FQGNSA. V lost 7 bases to trimming and J lost 6 bases, with 18 bases between them. The CDR3 spans 15 residues. Full variable domain (outside the CDR3, taken from reference TRBV7-2 and TRBJ2-2): GAGVSQSPSNKVTEKGKDVELRCDPISGHTALYWYRQSLGQGLEFLIYFQGNSAPDKSGLPSDRFSAERTGGSVSTLTIQRTQQEDSAVYLCASTAGRAYPGELFFGEGSRLTVL.

This clonotype was counted only a few times. This sequence joins TRBV27 and TRBJ1-3; no clear D. This CDR3 contains 14 residues. Trimming pared 4 bases from V and 0 bases from J, leaving 7 bases between. Germline CDR1 is MNHEY and CDR2 is SMNVEV (reference sequence). For the CDR3, the DNA is TGTGCCAGCAGTTCACAGCACTCTGGAAACACCATATATTTT. It translates to CASSSQHSGNTIYF.

This clonotype was seen ten or more times. The chain couples TRBV10-3 to TRBJ1-6, with D tentatively TRBD1 (6 bases). The CDR3 has 16 residues. The ends were cut back, 3 bases at V and 10 bases at J, with 19 bases in the middle. Germline V gives CDR1 ENHRY, CDR2 SYGVKD. CDR3 residues: CAISESAQGRFSPLHF. The CDR3 bases are TGTGCCATCAGTGAATCGGCACAGGGACGTTTCTCACCCCTCCACTTT.

Points on this clonotype: The junction departs from germline at one end; a sequencing error may be responsible. The V gene is TRBV2, the J gene TRBJ2-1; a weak D match, TRBD1 (6 bases). CDR3 length equals 13 residues. CDR1 and CDR2 (germline): SNHLY, FYNNEI. Here the CDR3 reads CAGSPTGYNEQFF. The CDR3 DNA reads as TGTGCCGGCAGCCCGACAGGTTACAATGAGCAGTTCTTC. Combining the CDR3 with reference TRBV2 and TRBJ2-1 gives the whole variable domain EPEVTQTPSHQVTQMGQEVILRCVPISNHLYFYWYRQILGQKVEFLVSFYNNEISEKSEIFDDQFSVERPDGSNFTLKIRSTKLEDSAMYFCAGSPTGYNEQFFGPGTRLTVL.

The V and J genes are TRBV12-3 or TRBV12-4 and TRBJ2-1, with 8 nucleotides matching TRBD2. The CDR3 contains 16 residues. The V segment lost 1 base and the J segment 3 bases; nucleotides outside the gene matches: 5. For the CDR3, the DNA is TGTGCCAGCAGTTTAGTGGGACTAGGGAACTACAATGAGCAGTTCTTC. Its translation is CASSLVGLGNYNEQFF.

The V and J genes are TRBV6-1 and TRBJ1-3, with D maybe TRBD1 (6 bases). V was shortened by 5 bases and J by 2 bases, with 7 bases between the two germline ends. CDR3 length: 13 residues. The germline V gene encodes CDR1 MNHNS and CDR2 SASEGT. The CDR3 is CASSYRAGNTIYF. The DNA for the CDR3 is TGTGCCAGCAGTTACAGGGCTGGAAACACCATATATTTT.

This chain links TRBV5-1 with TRBJ2-3; either TRBD1 or TRBD2 may fit D (5 bases each). CDR1 and CDR2 (germline): SGHRS, YFSETQ. This CDR3 spans 14 amino acids. Trimming shortened V by 4 bases and J by 5 bases, and 14 bases separated the two germline ends. Written as DNA, the CDR3 is TGCGCCAGCAGCCGCGGACGGGGCGAAGATACGCAGTATTTT. Its translation is CASSRGRGEDTQYF.

This clonotype came up many times. V usage is TRBV10-3 and J usage is TRBJ2-2; weak D call: TRBD1 (6 bases). The V gene lost 3 bases and the J gene lost 7 bases, with 12 bases spanning the gap. CDR1 and CDR2 from the germline V gene are ENHRY and SYGVKD. The CDR3 has 14 residues. The CDR3 sequence: CAISDARGGGELFF. As DNA, the CDR3 is TGTGCCATCAGTGATGCCAGGGGCGGCGGGGAGCTGTTTTTT.

This clonotype was recorded once. This chain connects TRBV30 to TRBJ2-3, with 10 bases identical to TRBD1. V was clipped by 1 base and J by 5 bases; unmatched bases: 9. CDR1 is GTSNPN and CDR2 is SVGIG in the germline V gene (reference sequence). The CDR3 has 16 amino acids. As DNA, the CDR3 is TGTGCCTGGAGTGGATTTGACAGGGGGCGCGTAGATACGCAGTATTTT. It codes for CAWSGFDRGRVDTQYF.

This clonotype has only a few counts. V is TRBV27 and J is TRBJ2-1; D might be TRBD1 (6 bases). The CDR3 totals 16 residues. V gave up 2 bases and J gave up 2 bases, with 13 bases separating them. In germline, CDR1 is MNHEY, CDR2 SMNVEV (reference sequence). CDR3 region: CASSLNRVGPYNEQFF. For the CDR3, the DNA is TGTGCCAGCAGTTTAAACAGGGTCGGCCCCTACAATGAGCAGTTCTTC.

The rearrangement joins TRBV27 to TRBJ2-2; 8 positions agree with TRBD2. Trimming cost V 10 bases and J 3 bases; bases outside gene matches: 4. Germline CDR1 is MNHEY and CDR2 is SMNVEV (reference sequence). The CDR3 length is 13 residues. In DNA, the CDR3 is TGTGCCACGGGGGGGCTCCACACCGGGGAGCTGTTTTTT. Protein sequence: CATGGLHTGELFF.